The 5 T cell receptor beta chains below come from one sample, sequenced in a study of shared clonotypes between healthy human individuals. This table comes from immunoSEQ multiplex PCR, and its TCRdb copy is limited to in-frame clones, with some not included. The sample carries 2.5 million or so clones, about 92% recorded once. The sample was naive CD4+ T cells sorted from blood. Subset specified: CD45RA+ positively selected. These receptors originate from a man in his late teens or twenties in good health.

With regard to this clone: Additional DNA sequences in this sample encode the identical CDR3. The chain links TRBV6-6 to TRBJ1-5; no definite D call. Looked up from germline, CDR1 is MNHNY and CDR2 is SVGAGI (reference sequence). V was cut by 3 bases and J by 4 bases, with 4 bases left in between. This CDR3 region has 12 residues. The CDR3, as DNA: TGTGCCAGCAGTTATCAGAATCAGCCCCAGCATTTT. Its protein product is CASSYQNQPQHF.

The rearrangement links TRBV19 to TRBJ2-3; D ambiguous. V was trimmed by 1 base and J by 4 bases, leaving 9 bases between them. This CDR3 has 14 amino acids. Germline values: CDR1 LNHDA, CDR2 SQIVND (reference sequence). The CDR3 here is CASSIGDQPDTQYF. Written as DNA, the CDR3 is TGTGCCAGTAGTATAGGCGATCAACCAGATACGCAGTATTTT.

V is TRBV4-3 and J is TRBJ1-1; D may be TRBD1 (5 bases). CDR3 length: 17 amino acids. The V and J ends lost 1 base and 1 base respectively, with 16 bases between them. Germline assignment: CDR1 LGHNA and CDR2 YSLEER. The CDR3 loop reads CASSQAWVGAGNTEAFF. CDR3 nucleotide sequence: TGCGCCAGCAGCCAAGCTTGGGTCGGGGCAGGGAACACTGAAGCTTTCTTT.

CDR3 DNA: TGTGCCAGCAGCTTAGGAGCCGCCAGAGAGACCCAGTACTTC. Translation: CASSLGAARETQYF. The genes are TRBV7-6 and TRBJ2-5; no definite D call. CDR1 SGHVS and CDR2 FNYEAQ come from the germline V gene. Trimming left V 1 base short and J 4 bases short, with 10 bases between. This CDR3 contains 14 residues.

V is TRBV6-5 and J is TRBJ2-7, with TRBD2 identical over 10 bases. This CDR3 is built from 15 residues. Trimming cost V 5 bases and J 2 bases; bases outside gene matches: 6. Germline V gene lookup returns CDR1 MNHEY and CDR2 SVGAGI. CDR3 in DNA: TGTGCCAGCAGTCCTCGACTAGCGGGTCCCTACGAGCAGTACTTC. Translation gives CASSPRLAGPYEQYF.